The sequence of this TCR beta chain was determined in a study of control samples from healthy donors and cancer patients. Profiling relied on immunoSEQ multiplex PCR, and the TCRdb table lists in-frame clones only, not all of them. In the table there are approximately 70,000 clones, approximately 80% of which are singletons. This receptor was identified in a middle-aged man in good health. The specimen sequenced was blood.

The CDR3 protein is CASSQDDGRVLSGYTF. In DNA, the CDR3 is TGTGCCAGCAGCCAAGATGACGGCAGGGTTTTGAGTGGCTACACCTTC. The chain joins TRBV14 to TRBJ1-2, with D possibly matching TRBD1 (5 bases). The CDR3 is 16 residues long. Germline lookup yields CDR1 SGHDN and CDR2 FVKESK. The V gene lost 0 bases and the J gene lost 7 bases, with 18 bases spanning the gap.